These 29 T cell receptor beta chains came from one sample sequenced in a study of blood T cell repertoires in COVID-19. This table comes from immunoSEQ multiplex PCR, and its TCRdb copy is limited to in-frame clones, with some not included. The data contain 260,000 or so clones, approximately 88% of them singletons. The sample comprised peripheral blood. Receptor source: a man aged 18 to 30 with active or convalescent COVID-19.

Points on this clone: Other DNA variants within this sample encode the same CDR3. The gene calls are TRBV18 and TRBJ1-1; the D gene is possibly TRBD1 (5 bases). The germline CDR1 and CDR2 sequences are KGHSH and LQKENI. The CDR3 runs to 13 residues. The V gene lost 3 bases and the J gene lost 1 base, with 6 bases spanning the gap. The CDR3 bases are TGTGCCAGCTCACCTGGGGCGAACACTGAAGCTTTCTTT. Protein product: CASSPGANTEAFF.

This chain connects TRBV11-2 to TRBJ1-1; a possible D gene is TRBD1 (6 bases). The CDR3 has 13 amino acids. CDR1 and CDR2 from the germline V gene are SGHAT and FQNNGV. The ends were cut back, 5 bases at V and 3 bases at J, with 10 bases in the middle. The CDR3 DNA follows: TGTGCCAGCAGCAACAGGGCTTACACTGAAGCTTTCTTT. Translating gives CASSNRAYTEAFF.

The V and J genes are TRBV12-3 or TRBV12-4 and TRBJ2-5; D is undetermined. The CDR3 totals 12 residues. With 1 base removed from V and 4 bases from J, the gap between germline ends came to 4 bases. In DNA, the CDR3 is TGTGCCAGCAGTTTAGACAGAGAGACCCAGTACTTC. Translated: CASSLDRETQYF.

The CDR3 nucleotides are TGCGCCAGCAGCCAGCTTGCGGGTACAACTAACTCCTACGAGCAGTACTTC. It codes for CASSQLAGTTNSYEQYF. The V call is TRBV4-1, the J call TRBJ2-7; a possible D gene is TRBD2 (5 bases). V lost 3 bases, J lost 0 bases, and 18 bases lay in between. The CDR3 has 17 residues. Germline V gives CDR1 MGHRA, CDR2 YSYEKL.

The chain has TRBV7-3 and TRBJ1-1, with D unresolved. With 2 bases removed from V and 2 bases from J, the gap between germline ends came to 9 bases. CDR3 size: 14 residues. Germline CDR1 is SGHTA and CDR2 is FQGTGA. The CDR3 here is CASSLSAGNTEAFF. CDR3 sequence (DNA): TGTGCCAGCAGCTTATCGGCAGGCAACACTGAAGCTTTCTTT.

This chain connects TRBV29-1 to TRBJ1-1; D gene ambiguous. CDR1 is SQVTM and CDR2 is ANQGSEA in the germline V gene. Trimming pared 6 bases from V and 7 bases from J, leaving 12 bases between. The CDR3 covers 11 residues. CDR3 in amino acids: CSVARLNEAFF. CDR3 coding DNA: TGCAGCGTCGCGAGACTGAATGAAGCTTTCTTT.

The J gene is TRBJ2-1, the V gene TRBV10-3, with 15 bases fitting TRBD2. Germline trimming cut 1 base from V and 5 bases from J; bases unmatched to any gene: 6. The CDR3 covers 18 residues. CDR1 ENHRY and CDR2 SYGVKD come from the germline V gene. CDR3 coding DNA: TGTGCCATCAGTGAGTGGGGGACTAGCGGGGGGAAACACAATGAGCAGTTCTTC. Residues: CAISEWGTSGGKHNEQFF.

The V and J genes are TRBV18 and TRBJ2-1, with TRBD1 matching over 8 bases. CDR3 length equals 14 residues. V lost 3 bases and J lost 9; bases outside the gene matches: 7. Germline V gene sequence: CDR1 KGHSH, CDR2 LQKENI. The CDR3 region has the DNA TGTGCCAGCTCACCGAGACAGGGGATTTTTGAGCAGTTCTTC. Its translation is CASSPRQGIFEQFF.

This clone came up a few times. The chain combines TRBV27 with TRBJ2-7; 8 bases match TRBD1. Germline lookup yields CDR1 MNHEY and CDR2 SMNVEV (reference sequence). J gave up 6 bases and V 4 bases, and 8 bases lay outside the gene matches. This CDR3 comprises 14 residues. This chain's CDR3 is CASSSRLDRAEQYF. The CDR3 nucleotides are TGTGCCAGCAGTTCCCGATTGGACAGGGCCGAGCAGTACTTC.

The chain joins TRBV5-1 to TRBJ2-7; D may be TRBD1 (6 bases). The CDR3 totals 15 residues. Germline values: CDR1 SGHRS, CDR2 YFSETQ. The germline V and J ends were trimmed by 2 bases and 0 bases, with 12 bases remaining between them. Written as DNA, the CDR3 is TGCGCCAGCAGCTTTTTACAGGGAACCTCCTACGAGCAGTACTTC. Translation gives CASSFLQGTSYEQYF.

The rearrangement uses TRBV9 and TRBJ2-1; TRBD2 aligns across 9 bases. Germline assignment: CDR1 SGDLS and CDR2 YYNGEE. The CDR3 spans 16 residues. V shed 3 bases, J shed 6 bases, and the junction held 10 bases outside the gene matches. In DNA, the CDR3 is TGTGCCAGCAGCGCTGAACCGGGACTAGCCATCAATGAGCAGTTCTTC. This codes for CASSAEPGLAINEQFF.

The chain couples TRBV4-1 to TRBJ1-1, with TRBD1 matching over 7 bases. CDR3 length: 17 amino acids. Per the germline V gene, CDR1 is MGHRA and CDR2 is YSYEKL. The J segment lost 0 bases and the V segment lost 4 bases, leaving 11 bases of the junction unmatched. The CDR3 DNA reads TGCGCCAGCAGCCCCGTCCCTTGGGGACAGTTGAACACTGAAGCTTTCTTT. This codes for CASSPVPWGQLNTEAFF.

This clone was counted once. The chain combines TRBV2 with TRBJ2-2; D might be TRBD2 (6 bases). There are 15 residues in the CDR3. Germline V CDR1 and CDR2: SNHLY, FYNNEI. Trimming cost V 2 bases and J 6 bases, with 13 bases left between them. CDR3 protein: CASSERQGGAGELFF. CDR3 nucleotides: TGTGCCAGCAGTGAAAGGCAGGGCGGGGCCGGGGAGCTGTTTTTT.

This chain joins TRBV3-1 (or the pseudogene TRBV3-2) and TRBJ2-2, with TRBD2 as a possible D gene (5 bases). V was clipped by 4 bases and J by 0 bases, with 9 bases between them. The CDR3 is 15 residues long. In germline, CDR1 is LGHDT, CDR2 YNNKEL (reference sequence). The CDR3 region has the DNA TGTGCCAGCAGCCGCCGGGAAGCGAACACCGGGGAGCTGTTTTTT. This sequence encodes CASSRREANTGELFF.

This chain links TRBV27 with TRBJ2-7; perhaps TRBD1 as D (7 bases). The germline V gene encodes CDR1 MNHEY and CDR2 SMNVEV (reference sequence). V was clipped by 1 base and J by 3 bases, with 13 bases between them. The CDR3 consists of 15 residues. For the CDR3, the DNA is TGTGCCAGCAGTTTATACCAGGGGGGCCTCTACGAGCAGTACTTC. It codes for CASSLYQGGLYEQYF.

This chain joins TRBV11-2 and TRBJ2-2; possible D gene TRBD2, 6 bases. Looked up from germline, CDR1 is SGHAT and CDR2 is FQNNGV. The ends were cut back, 5 bases at V and 0 bases at J, with 10 bases in the middle. This CDR3 region has 15 residues. CDR3 loop: CASSRGRTNTGELFF. The CDR3 DNA follows: TGTGCCAGCAGCCGGGGGAGGACGAACACCGGGGAGCTGTTTTTT.

This rearrangement joins TRBV7-9 to TRBJ2-1; 8 bases match TRBD1. Unmatched junction bases numbered 1, after V lost 2 bases and J lost 1 base. The CDR3 totals 15 residues. CDR1 is SEHNR and CDR2 is FQNEAQ in the germline V gene (reference sequence). The CDR3 bases are TGTGCCAGCAGCTTATGGGACAGGTCCTACAATGAGCAGTTCTTC. Protein product: CASSLWDRSYNEQFF.

The chain is built from TRBV21-1 and TRBJ1-5; the table's D call, TRBD1, has no DNA check behind it. TRBV21-1 represents a pseudogene. The CDR3 runs to 16 residues. The CDR3 DNA reads as TGTGCCAGCAATACAGGGGGAGCCTATAGCAATCAGCCCCAGCATTTT. Encoded protein: CASNTGGAYSNQPQHF.

This clone was detected once. The chain carries TRBV5-4 and TRBJ1-1, with D possibly TRBD1 on 6 matching bases. V gave up 2 bases and J gave up 0 bases, with 8 bases separating them. CDR3 length: 14 residues. The germline V gene has CDR1 SGHNT and CDR2 YYREEE (reference sequence). The CDR3 protein is CASSLQGMNTEAFF. For the CDR3, the DNA is TGTGCCAGCAGCTTACAGGGAATGAACACTGAAGCTTTCTTT.

The chain uses TRBV12-2 and TRBJ1-2; the table's D gene call, TRBD1, was not cross checked with the DNA. TRBV12-2 is given as a pseudogene. The CDR3 covers 17 residues. For the CDR3, the DNA is TGTGCAAGTCGCTTAGGGAGGGGGACAGGGGGCGCGGATGGCTACACCTTC. Translating it yields CASRLGRGTGGADGYTF.

This chain uses TRBV5-5 with TRBJ2-7, with D possibly matching TRBD2 (5 bases). The length of the CDR3 is 12 residues. The germline V gene has CDR1 SGHKS and CDR2 YYEKEE (reference sequence). V lost 6 bases, J lost 4 bases, and 11 bases lay in between. The CDR3 protein is CASTSRGYEQYF. The CDR3 DNA reads as TGTGCCAGCACCTCCCGGGGTTACGAGCAGTACTTC.

The rearrangement joins TRBV27 to TRBJ1-1; 7 nucleotides line up with TRBD1. Per the germline V gene, CDR1 is MNHEY and CDR2 is SMNVEV (reference sequence). The CDR3 totals 13 residues. V dropped 4 bases and J dropped 4; count of bases not matched to a gene: 3. The CDR3 protein is CASSSYRGTEAFF. The CDR3 nucleotides are TGTGCCAGCAGTTCATACAGGGGCACTGAAGCTTTCTTT.

The chain combines TRBV19 with TRBJ1-4, with TRBD1 matching 7 bases. CDR3 length equals 17 residues. V lost 5 bases, J lost 3 bases, and 12 bases stayed unmatched. Germline V gene data show CDR1 as LNHDA and CDR2 as SQIVND (reference sequence). The CDR3 is CASSYSPTGVANEKLFF. In DNA form, the CDR3 reads TGTGCCAGTAGTTATTCACCTACAGGGGTAGCTAATGAAAAACTGTTTTTT.

This clone was counted only a few times. The chain couples TRBV6-5 to TRBJ2-2, with TRBD1 matching 7 bases. Germline lookup yields CDR1 MNHEY and CDR2 SVGAGI. There are 12 residues in the CDR3. V shed 7 bases, J shed 6 bases, and the junction held 2 bases outside the gene matches. The CDR3 loop is CASKTGPGELFF. In nucleotides, the CDR3 is TGTGCCAGCAAGACAGGGCCCGGGGAGCTGTTTTTT.

This chain joins TRBV3-1 (or the pseudogene TRBV3-2) and TRBJ2-5, with TRBD2 identical over 11 bases. Germline V lookup: CDR1 LGHDT, CDR2 YNNKEL (reference sequence). V shed 4 bases, J shed 5 bases, and the junction held 9 bases outside the gene matches. The CDR3 consists of 16 residues. The CDR3: CASSPTSGVPSETQYF. The CDR3 DNA reads TGTGCCAGCAGCCCGACTAGCGGGGTACCATCGGAGACCCAGTACTTC.

The chain combines TRBV19 with TRBJ2-5, with 8 bases identical to TRBD2. Germline V gene sequence: CDR1 LNHDA, CDR2 SQIVND (reference sequence). This CDR3 comprises 14 residues. The V segment lost 4 bases and the J segment 2 bases; nucleotides outside the gene matches: 3. CDR3: CASSTGLVQETQYF. CDR3 DNA sequence: TGTGCCAGTAGTACGGGACTAGTGCAAGAGACCCAGTACTTC.

The chain combines TRBV5-1 with TRBJ1-1; D possibly corresponds to TRBD1 (6 bases). CDR3 length: 12 amino acids. Germline V gene data show CDR1 as SGHRS and CDR2 as YFSETQ. The V and J ends lost 4 bases and 5 bases respectively, with 9 bases between them. CDR3: CASSRDRTEAFF. The CDR3 region has the DNA TGCGCCAGCAGCCGTGACAGGACTGAAGCTTTCTTT.

For the CDR3, the DNA is TGTGCCAGCAGCTCCCCCCCCGCGCCACCCTATGGCTACACCTTC. Translation gives CASSSPPAPPYGYTF. The genes are TRBV5-4 and TRBJ1-2; D is undetermined. Trimming stripped 3 bases from V and 4 bases from J, with 16 bases between. The germline V gene encodes CDR1 SGHNT and CDR2 YYREEE (reference sequence). The CDR3 totals 15 residues.

The rearrangement links TRBV10-2 to TRBJ2-1; 10 nucleotides agree with TRBD1. The V gene end was trimmed by 6 bases and the J gene end by 1 base; junction bases not matched to a gene: 12. The CDR3 spans 18 residues. From germline, CDR1 is WSHSY and CDR2 SAAADI. This CDR3 is CASRSRTGGVGSYNEQFF. The CDR3 DNA reads TGCGCCAGCAGGAGCAGGACAGGGGGGGTCGGGTCCTACAATGAGCAGTTCTTC.